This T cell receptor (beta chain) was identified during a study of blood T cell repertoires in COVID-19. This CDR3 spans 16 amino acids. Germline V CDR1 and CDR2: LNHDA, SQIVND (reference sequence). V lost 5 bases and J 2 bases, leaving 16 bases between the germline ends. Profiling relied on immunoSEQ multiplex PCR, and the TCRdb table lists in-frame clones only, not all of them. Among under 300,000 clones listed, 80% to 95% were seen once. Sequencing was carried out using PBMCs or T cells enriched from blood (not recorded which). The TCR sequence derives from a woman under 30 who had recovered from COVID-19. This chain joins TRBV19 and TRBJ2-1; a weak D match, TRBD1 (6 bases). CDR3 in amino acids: CASSWAGDVAYNEQFF. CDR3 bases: TGTGCCAGTAGTTGGGCAGGGGATGTGGCCTACAATGAGCAGTTCTTC.